Listed below are T cell receptor beta chains from one sample, sequenced in a study of Graves' ophthalmopathy and Graves' hyperthyroidism. TCRdb reprocessed the multiplex PCR reads via MiXCR and lists one record per CDR3 protein. Found here are about 620,000 distinct CDR3 sequences, roughly 20% of them singletons; the top ten hold approximately 6.9%. Sequenced input: peripheral blood. The receptors were gathered from a woman younger than 35 with stable Graves' hyperthyroidism. Some clones in this sample may be carry-over from other donors' samples. Both conserved end residues are part of each CDR3. Fields, in order: J gene, D gene, clone size, V gene, CDR3 DNA, CDR3 protein. The D gene is left open where the match is weak. Some rows mark clone size as missing; the rest say once, few, many or name a class of expanded clone.

>TRBJ2-2|TRBD1|-|TRBV27
TGTGCCAGCAGTTCCGACAGGGGGCGGTATACCGGGGAGCTGTTTTTT
CASSSDRGRYTGELFF
>TRBJ1-2|TRBD1|many|TRBV18
TGTGCCAGCTCACTACAGGGGAGCCCCTATGGCTACACCTTC
CASSLQGSPYGYTF
>TRBJ2-5|-|-|TRBV3-1
TGTGCCAGCAGCCAGAGAACGGGGACCCAGTACTTC
CASSQRTGTQYF
>TRBJ1-3|-|-|TRBV28
TGTGCCAGCAGTTTCAGTGGGGGCTCTGGAAACACCATATATTTT
CASSFSGGSGNTIYF
>TRBJ2-7|TRBD1|many|TRBV29-1
TGCAGCGTTGAAACACCGGGACAGTCCTACGAGCAGTACTTC
CSVETPGQSYEQYF
>TRBJ1-2|TRBD1|few|TRBV2
TGTGCCAGCAGCCATAGACAGGGGGATGCAAATGGCTACACCTTC
CASSHRQGDANGYTF
>TRBJ1-5|-|-|TRBV6-1
TGTGCCAGCAGTGAAGTCCAGCCCCAGCATTTT
CASSEVQPQHF
>TRBJ2-7|-|many|TRBV12-3/TRBV12-4
TGTGCCAGCAGTACCCAAATGCCCTTGATCGAGCAGTACTTC
CASSTQMPLIEQYF
>TRBJ1-1|-|-|TRBV27
TGTGCCAGCAGTCCCACACAAATGAACACTGAAGCTTTCTTT
CASSPTQMNTEAFF
>TRBJ2-5|-|few|TRBV11-2
TGTGCCAGCAGCTTATTAGAGACCAAGTACTTC
CASSLLETKYF
>TRBJ2-7|-|few|TRBV5-1
TGCGCCAGCAGCTTGGGCTTCAATCCCTACGAGCAGTACTTC
CASSLGFNPYEQYF
>TRBJ2-2|TRBD1|many|TRBV10-1
TGCGCCATACAGGGGGCGGGACCGCCCTACACCGGGGAGCTGTTTTTT
CAIQGAGPPYTGELFF
>TRBJ1-1|-|few|TRBV12-5
TGTGCTAGTGGCCTAAGCTTAAACACTGAAGCTTTCTTT
CASGLSLNTEAFF
>TRBJ1-5|TRBD1|many|TRBV18
TGTGCCAGCTCACCATCAGGGACAGGGGGAAGGAATCAGCCCCAGCATTTT
CASSPSGTGGRNQPQHF
>TRBJ1-1|-|-|TRBV6-5
TGTGCCAGCAGTTACAACGGACAGTTGAACACTGAAGCTTTCTTT
CASSYNGQLNTEAFF
>TRBJ2-4|-|many|TRBV3-1
TGTGCCAGCAGCCAAGAGAAACAGCTTATAGCCAAAAACATTCAGTACTTC
CASSQEKQLIAKNIQYF
>TRBJ1-1|-|few|TRBV4-1
TGCGCCAGCAGCCAGGGATCCCCTGGGACATCCTGGGGGAACACTGAAGCTTTCTTT
CASSQGSPGTSWGNTEAFF
>TRBJ1-1|-|many|TRBV6-2/TRBV6-3
TGTGCCAGCAGTGCTACGGGGGCTGAAGCTTTCTTT
CASSATGAEAFF
>TRBJ1-5|TRBD1|many|TRBV2
TGTGCCAGCAGGGACAGGGTTGCCGGACCCCAGCATTTT
CASRDRVAGPQHF
>TRBJ2-7|TRBD1|-|TRBV7-2
TGTGCCAGCAGCCAACAAGTGTCAGGGGGCAGGCAGTACTTC
CASSQQVSGGRQYF
>TRBJ1-2|-|-|TRBV30
TGTGCCTGGAGTCCCATTGGACGGGGATCTGTTGGCTACACCTTC
CAWSPIGRGSVGYTF
>TRBJ2-7|-|few|TRBV20-1
TGCAGTGCTAGAGATTCCGTTGTGGACGGGCCCTTTAGCTCCTACGAGCAGTACTTC
CSARDSVVDGPFSSYEQYF
>TRBJ1-1|TRBD1|many|TRBV19
TGTGCCAGTAGTGTGACAGGGCTGAACACTGAAGCTTTCTTT
CASSVTGLNTEAFF
>TRBJ2-7|-|many|TRBV24-1
TGTGCCACCAGTGATTCGTCATTAGGCGAGCAGTACTTC
CATSDSSLGEQYF
>TRBJ2-2|-|-|TRBV6-2/TRBV6-3
TGTGCCAGCAGTTCTCCCCACGTGACAGTGGAGAACACCGGGGAGCTGTTTTTT
CASSSPHVTVENTGELFF
>TRBJ2-7|-|many|TRBV6-5
TGTGCCAGCAGTTACGAGAAATTCTACGAGCAGTACTTC
CASSYEKFYEQYF
>TRBJ1-3|TRBD1|many|TRBV20-1
TGCAGTGCTAGACCTAATCCTGGGACAGGAAGCTCTGGAAACACCATATATTTT
CSARPNPGTGSSGNTIYF
>TRBJ2-2|-|many|TRBV9
TGTGCCAGCAGCGTAGCTGGGACACCGAACACCGGGGAGCTGTTTTTT
CASSVAGTPNTGELFF
>TRBJ1-1|-|many|TRBV29-1
TGCAGCGTTGAAGATCTAAGGACTGAAGCTTTCTTT
CSVEDLRTEAFF
>TRBJ2-5|TRBD2|-|TRBV19
TGTGCCAGTAGTGACCTTGGTGCGGGGGGGCCGGAGACCCAGTACTTC
CASSDLGAGGPETQYF
>TRBJ1-1|-|-|TRBV9
TGTGCCAGCAGCGTAGAGCCCAAAGTCAACACTGAAGCTTTCTTT
CASSVEPKVNTEAFF
>TRBJ1-2|-|many|TRBV24-1
TGTGCCACCAGTGATTTGAACAGAAACTATGGCTACACCTTC
CATSDLNRNYGYTF
>TRBJ1-5|-|few|TRBV2
TGTGCCAGCAGTGGTGAAGGGCGGGTTGATCCCCAGCATTTT
CASSGEGRVDPQHF
>TRBJ2-7|TRBD2|few|TRBV19
TGTGCCAGTAGTATTGGGGGACTAGCGGGAACCTACGAGCAGTACTTC
CASSIGGLAGTYEQYF
>TRBJ1-1|-|many|TRBV2
TGTGCCAGCAGTGAAGGGCCTCAGTGGGTGAAAGCTTTCTTT
CASSEGPQWVKAFF
>TRBJ1-2|TRBD1|many|TRBV6-5
TGTGCCAGCAGTTACGCTGGGGGACAGGAAGCCTATGGCTACACCTTC
CASSYAGGQEAYGYTF
>TRBJ2-7|TRBD1|many|TRBV2
TGTGCCAGCAGTGGGGTAAGGGGGCGAAAGAACGAGCAGTACTTC
CASSGVRGRKNEQYF
>TRBJ1-2|-|many|TRBV28
TGTGCCAGCACAAGCTTTGTCGGCAGCACTAACTATGGCTACACCTTC
CASTSFVGSTNYGYTF
>TRBJ1-5|-|many|TRBV30
TGTGCCTGGAGGGGAGGGAGCAATCAGCCCCAGCATTTT
CAWRGGSNQPQHF
>TRBJ1-5|-|many|TRBV19
TGTGCCAGTCTGGAGAGAGGGTATAGCAATCAGCCCCAGCATTTT
CASLERGYSNQPQHF
>TRBJ2-5|-|many|TRBV6-1
TGTGCCAGCACCCCTACCTTGACAGTCCAAGAGACCCAGTACTTC
CASTPTLTVQETQYF
>TRBJ2-7|TRBD2|-|TRBV7-2
TGTGCCAGCAGCATGACTAGCGGCTCGCGTGGGCAGTACTTC
CASSMTSGSRGQYF
>TRBJ2-5|-|many|TRBV12-3/TRBV12-4
TGTGCCAGCAGTTGGACGTCCAAAGAGACCCAGTACTTC
CASSWTSKETQYF
>TRBJ1-2|-|-|TRBV6-1
TGTGCCAGCAGTGAAGCTTTGGGCAGTTTGAACTATGGCTACACCTTC
CASSEALGSLNYGYTF
>TRBJ1-5|-|-|TRBV18
TGTGCCAGCTCGCACGGGGCGGAGTTGAGCAATCAGCCCCAGCATTTT
CASSHGAELSNQPQHF